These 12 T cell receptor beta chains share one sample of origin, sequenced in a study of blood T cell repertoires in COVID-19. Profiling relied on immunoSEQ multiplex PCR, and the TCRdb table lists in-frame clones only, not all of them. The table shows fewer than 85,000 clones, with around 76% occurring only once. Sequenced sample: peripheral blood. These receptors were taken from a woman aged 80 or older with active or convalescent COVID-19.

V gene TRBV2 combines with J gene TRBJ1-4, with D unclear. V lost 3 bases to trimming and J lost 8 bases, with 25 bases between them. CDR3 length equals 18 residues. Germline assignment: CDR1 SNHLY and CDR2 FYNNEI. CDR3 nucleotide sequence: TGTGCCAGCAGTGACCCGGAGGGAAAAGAAATATCGGGGGAAAAACTGTTTTTT. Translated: CASSDPEGKEISGEKLFF.

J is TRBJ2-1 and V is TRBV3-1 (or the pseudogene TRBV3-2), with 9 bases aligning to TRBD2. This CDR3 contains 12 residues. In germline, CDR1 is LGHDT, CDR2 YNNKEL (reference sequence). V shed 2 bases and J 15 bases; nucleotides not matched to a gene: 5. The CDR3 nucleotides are TGTGCCAGCAGCCAATCCGGGACTAGCTGGTTCTTC. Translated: CASSQSGTSWFF.

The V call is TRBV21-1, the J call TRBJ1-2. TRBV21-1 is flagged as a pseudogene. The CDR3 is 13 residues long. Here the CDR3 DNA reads TGTGCCAGCAGCAACCCAGCGCGCTATGGCTACACCTTC. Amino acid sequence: CASSNPARYGYTF.

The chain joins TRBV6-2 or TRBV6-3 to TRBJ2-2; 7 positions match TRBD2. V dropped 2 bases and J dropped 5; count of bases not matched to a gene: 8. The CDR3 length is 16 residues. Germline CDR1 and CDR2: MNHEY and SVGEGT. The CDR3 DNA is TGTGCCAGCAGTTACGGGGAGGGACGAGGAACCGGGGAGCTGTTTTTT. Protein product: CASSYGEGRGTGELFF.

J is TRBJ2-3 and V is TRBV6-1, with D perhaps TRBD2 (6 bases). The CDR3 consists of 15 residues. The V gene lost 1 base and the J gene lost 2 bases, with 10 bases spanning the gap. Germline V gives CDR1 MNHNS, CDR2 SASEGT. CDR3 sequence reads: CASSEEGGSTDTQYF. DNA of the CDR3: TGTGCCAGCAGTGAAGAGGGAGGCTCCACAGATACGCAGTATTTT.

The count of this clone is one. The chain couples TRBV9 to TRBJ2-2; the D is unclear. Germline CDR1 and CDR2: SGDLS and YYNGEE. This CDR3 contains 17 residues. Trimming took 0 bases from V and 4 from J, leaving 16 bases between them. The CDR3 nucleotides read TGTGCCAGCAGCGTAGAGCCCCCGCTTGAAACCACCGGGGAGCTGTTTTTT. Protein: CASSVEPPLETTGELFF.

The CDR3 here is CASSLRSGSPYEQYF. DNA of the CDR3: TGTGCCAGCAGCTTACGGTCAGGAAGCCCTTACGAGCAGTACTTC. The chain carries TRBV7-2 and TRBJ2-7; no firm D call. Deletions cut 2 bases from V and 4 bases from J, with 15 bases between. The CDR3 spans 15 residues. Germline V gives CDR1 SGHTA, CDR2 FQGNSA.

The CDR3 protein is CASTRGQQPEDTQYF. CDR3 nucleotide sequence: TGTGCCAGTACCCGGGGACAGCAGCCAGAGGATACGCAGTATTTT. The chain couples TRBV19 to TRBJ2-3; 7 bases are shared with TRBD1. This CDR3 spans 15 amino acids. Germline CDR1 LNHDA, CDR2 SQIVND (reference sequence). Losses at the gene ends were 7 bases for V and 6 bases for J; bases not matched to a gene: 13.

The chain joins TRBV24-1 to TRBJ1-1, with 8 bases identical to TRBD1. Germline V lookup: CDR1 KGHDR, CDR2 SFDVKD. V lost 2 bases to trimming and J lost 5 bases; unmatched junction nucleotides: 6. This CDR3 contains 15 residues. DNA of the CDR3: TGTGCCACCAGTGATTCGACAGGGGAGGGGACTGAAGCTTTCTTT. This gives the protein CATSDSTGEGTEAFF.

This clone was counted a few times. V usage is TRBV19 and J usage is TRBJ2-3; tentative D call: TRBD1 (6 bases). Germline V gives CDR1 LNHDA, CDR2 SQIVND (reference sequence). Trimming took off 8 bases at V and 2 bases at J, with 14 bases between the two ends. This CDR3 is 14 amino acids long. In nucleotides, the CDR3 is TGTGCCAGTTCTCAGGGGTATTCCACAGATACGCAGTATTTT. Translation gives CASSQGYSTDTQYF.

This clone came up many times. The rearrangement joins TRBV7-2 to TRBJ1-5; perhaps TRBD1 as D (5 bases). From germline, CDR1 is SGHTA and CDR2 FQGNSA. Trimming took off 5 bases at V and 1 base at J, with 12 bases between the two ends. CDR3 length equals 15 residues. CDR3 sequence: CASSPRAGSNQPQHF. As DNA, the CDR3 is TGTGCCAGCAGCCCCAGGGCTGGGAGCAATCAGCCCCAGCATTTT. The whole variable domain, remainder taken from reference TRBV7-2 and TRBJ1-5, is GAGVSQSPSNKVTEKGKDVELRCDPISGHTALYWYRQSLGQGLEFLIYFQGNSAPDKSGLPSDRFSAERTGGSVSTLTIQRTQQEDSAVYLCASSPRAGSNQPQHFGDGTRLSIL.

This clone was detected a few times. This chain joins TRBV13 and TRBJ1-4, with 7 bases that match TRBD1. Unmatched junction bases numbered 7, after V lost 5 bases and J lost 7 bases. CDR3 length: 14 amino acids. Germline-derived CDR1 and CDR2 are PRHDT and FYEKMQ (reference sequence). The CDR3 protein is CASSRRGDSEKLFF. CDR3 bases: TGTGCCAGCAGCCGGCGGGGGGACAGTGAAAAACTGTTTTTT.